These 18 T cell receptor beta chains were all obtained from the same sample, sequenced in a study of metastatic and nonmetastatic thyroid tumors. Thyroid surgery was preceded by no treatment in any patient. TCRdb reassembled clones from the PCR reads with MiXCR. The sample shows about 56,000 clones, 25% to 35% of them seen only once. Sequencing used blood. These receptors all come from a female donor with papillary thyroid cancer or a benign thyroid nodule (not recorded which). Some clones in this sample may be carry-over from other donors' samples.

Only a few counts were recorded for this clone. Additional DNA sequences in this sample encode the identical CDR3. The chain recombines TRBV6-5 with TRBJ1-3, with 8 bases lining up with TRBD1. This CDR3 has 17 residues. The germline V gene encodes CDR1 MNHEY and CDR2 SVGAGI. Trimming took 0 bases from V and 1 from J; bases not matched to a gene: 5. The CDR3 sequence: CASSYSTQGASGNTIYF. CDR3 bases: TGTGCCAGCAGTTACTCGACCCAGGGGGCTTCTGGAAACACCATATATTTT.

The chain recombines TRBV20-1 with TRBJ2-2; no definite D call. V was pared by 5 bases and J by 6 bases, with 7 bases between. CDR1 is DFQATT, CDR2 SNEGSKA, per germline (reference sequence). The CDR3 contains 11 residues. CDR3 loop: CSAPASGELFF. The CDR3 DNA sequence: TGCAGTGCTCCGGCCTCCGGGGAGCTGTTTTTT.

The rearrangement uses TRBV24-1 and TRBJ2-3, with D possibly matching TRBD1 (6 bases). Germline loops: CDR1 KGHDR, CDR2 SFDVKD. This CDR3 is 16 amino acids long. Trimming took 3 bases from V and 0 from J, leaving 12 bases between them. The DNA of the CDR3 is TGTGCCACCAGTGATCCCCGACAGGCTAGCACAGATACGCAGTATTTT. Its translation is CATSDPRQASTDTQYF.

This clone was detected ten times or more. This chain connects TRBV9 to TRBJ1-1, with TRBD1 matching 8 bases. CDR1 is SGDLS, CDR2 YYNGEE, per germline. The CDR3 sequence is 12 residues long. With V trimmed by 7 bases and J by 8 bases, 7 bases remained unmatched. The CDR3 spells CASGTGGPEAFF. In DNA form, the CDR3 reads TGTGCCAGCGGGACAGGCGGGCCAGAAGCTTTCTTT.

This chain uses TRBV5-1 with TRBJ2-3; a weak D match, TRBD2 (6 bases). Trimming removed 4 bases from V and 4 bases from J, with 19 bases in between. The CDR3 loop spans 16 amino acids. In germline, CDR1 is SGHRS, CDR2 YFSETQ. For the CDR3, the DNA is TGCGCCAGCAGCCCCCTACTTTCGTCGGGGGCAGATACGCAGTATTTT. Its protein product is CASSPLLSSGADTQYF. Together with reference TRBV5-1 and TRBJ2-3, the CDR3 gives the full variable domain: KAGVTQTPRYLIKTRGQQVTLSCSPISGHRSVSWYQQTPGQGLQFLFEYFSETQRNKGNFPGRFSGRQFSNSRSEMNVSTLELGDSALYLCASSPLLSSGADTQYFGPGTRLTVL.

The CDR3 nucleotides are TGCAGCTATAGAAAGACAGATACGCAGTATTTT. It codes for CSYRKTDTQYF. This chain joins TRBV20-1 and TRBJ2-3; D is ambiguous. The CDR3 spans 11 residues. CDR1 DFQATT and CDR2 SNEGSKA come from the germline V gene (reference sequence).

The V and J genes are TRBV7-6 and TRBJ2-7; weak D call: TRBD1 (5 bases). CDR3 size: 15 residues. The V end was cut by 5 bases, the J end by 5 bases, with 19 bases between. CDR1 SGHVS and CDR2 FNYEAQ come from the germline V gene. The CDR3 reads CASSASSGFRDEQYF. The CDR3 DNA follows: TGTGCCAGCAGCGCATCATCAGGGTTCCGCGACGAGCAGTACTTC.

CDR3 protein: CASSLNPGGQIEQFF. The CDR3 region has the DNA TGTGCCAGCAGCTTAAACCCAGGGGGCCAAATAGAGCAGTTCTTC. The chain employs TRBV11-1 and TRBJ2-1; 8 nucleotides line up with TRBD1. With 2 bases clipped from V and 10 bases from J, the junction kept 10 bases outside the gene matches. CDR3 length: 15 amino acids. Germline CDR1 reads SGHAT; CDR2 reads FQDESV (reference sequence).

V is TRBV12-3 or TRBV12-4 and J is TRBJ2-7; D gene uncertain. The CDR3 covers 14 residues. The V end lost 2 bases, the J end lost 6 bases, and 14 bases lay between the germline ends. CDR3 DNA sequence: TGTGCCAGCAGTTTACGCAGGCCGACCTCCGAGCAGTACTTC. Encoded protein: CASSLRRPTSEQYF.

This clone is labeled as medium-sized. The chain joins TRBV28 to TRBJ1-3; 8 bases agree with TRBD1. The germline gives CDR1 MDHEN, CDR2 SYDVKM. The CDR3 loop spans 16 amino acids. The V segment lost 4 bases and the J segment 0 bases; nucleotides outside the gene matches: 5. The CDR3 DNA follows: TGTGCCAGCAGTTCACTTACAGGGGGCTCTGGAAACACCATATATTTT. It translates to CASSSLTGGSGNTIYF.

The chain has TRBV30 and TRBJ1-5; 7 bases align to TRBD1. The junction had 3 bases not matched to a gene; V was cut back by 5 bases and J by 5 bases. Germline assignment: CDR1 GTSNPN and CDR2 SVGIG (reference sequence). CDR3 length: 12 residues. The CDR3 DNA is TGTGCCTGGGCGACAGGGCATCAGCCCCAGCATTTT. Translated: CAWATGHQPQHF.

The chain combines TRBV30 with TRBJ1-2, with D unclear. There are 13 residues in the CDR3. Trimming pared 0 bases from V and 5 bases from J, leaving 10 bases between. Germline lookup yields CDR1 GTSNPN and CDR2 SVGIG (reference sequence). The CDR3 reads CAWSVQGRYGYTF. The CDR3 DNA sequence: TGTGCCTGGAGTGTACAAGGGCGGTATGGCTACACCTTC.

This chain connects TRBV11-2 to TRBJ2-3; D remains ambiguous. The CDR3 spans 13 residues. Trimming shortened V by 1 base and J by 2 bases, and 4 bases separated the two germline ends. The V gene's germline CDR1 is SGHAT and CDR2 FQNNGV. CDR3: CASSLGSTDTQYF. The CDR3 DNA is TGTGCCAGCAGCTTAGGATCCACAGATACGCAGTATTTT. The variable domain in full, with the rest retrieved from reference TRBV11-2 and TRBJ2-3, is EAGVAQSPRYKIIEKRQSVAFWCNPISGHATLYWYQQILGQGPKLLIQFQNNGVVDDSQLPKDRFSAERLKGVDSTLKIQPAKLEDSAVYLCASSLGSTDTQYFGPGTRLTVL.

The chain employs TRBV6-2 or TRBV6-3 and TRBJ2-7; 9 bases agree with TRBD1. Germline trimming cut 5 bases from V and 0 bases from J; bases unmatched to any gene: 5. Germline CDR1 MNHEY, CDR2 SVGEGT. The CDR3 has 15 residues. CDR3 in DNA: TGTGCCAGCAGTCGGGGACAGGGAAGCTCCTACGAGCAGTACTTC. Protein product: CASSRGQGSSYEQYF.

This clone occurred a few times. This chain connects TRBV27 to TRBJ2-1; D ambiguous. Trimming stripped 6 bases from V and 1 base from J, with 10 bases between. The CDR3 extends over 14 amino acids. CDR1 is MNHEY, CDR2 SMNVEV, per germline (reference sequence). The CDR3 region has the DNA TGTGCCAGCAGGGAATTGGAGTCCTACAATGAGCAGTTCTTC. This sequence encodes CASRELESYNEQFF.

This clone has more than one count but fewer than ten. The chain carries TRBV6-1 and TRBJ2-2; a possible D gene is TRBD2 (5 bases). The germline CDR1 and CDR2 sequences are MNHNS and SASEGT. Trimming removed 7 bases at V and 5 bases at J, with 20 bases between. This CDR3 spans 16 amino acids. Here the CDR3 reads CASIEIRRKGTGELFF. CDR3 DNA sequence: TGTGCCAGCATCGAAATCCGGAGGAAGGGAACCGGGGAGCTGTTTTTT.

This clone was found a few times. The chain is built from TRBV19 and TRBJ2-3; 8 nucleotides match TRBD2. CDR1 is LNHDA, CDR2 SQIVND, per germline (reference sequence). CDR3 length: 14 amino acids. V shed 4 bases, J shed 4 bases, and the junction held 4 bases outside the gene matches. CDR3 in amino acids: CASSSGRSADTQYF. The DNA of the CDR3 is TGTGCCAGTAGTAGCGGGAGGTCCGCAGATACGCAGTATTTT. The full variable domain, in which reference TRBV19 and TRBJ2-3 provide the parts outside the CDR3, is DGGITQSPKYLFRKEGQNVTLSCEQNLNHDAMYWYRQDPGQGLRLIYYSQIVNDFQKGDIAEGYSVSREKKESFPLTVTSAQKNPTAFYLCASSSGRSADTQYFGPGTRLTVL.

V is TRBV28 and J is TRBJ1-2; possibly TRBD1 for D (6 bases). Per the germline V gene, CDR1 is MDHEN and CDR2 is SYDVKM. V lost 3 bases to trimming and J lost 1 base, with 9 bases between them. This CDR3 contains 14 residues. The CDR3 loop reads CASSFRQVNYGYTF. As DNA, the CDR3 is TGTGCCAGCAGTTTCAGACAGGTTAACTATGGCTACACCTTC.